A selection of T cell receptor beta chains follows, all from one sample in a study of blood T cell repertoires in COVID-19. TCRdb's copy holds only in-frame clones and misses some; the assay was immunoSEQ multiplex PCR. The sample includes 250,000 to 300,000 clones, 84% of them seen just once. The specimen was PBMCs or T cells enriched from blood (not recorded which). The receptors were sampled from a man younger than 40 with acute COVID-19. Each CDR3 is given with its conserved first and last residue.

v_gene: TRBV24-1
j_gene: TRBJ2-1
CDR3aa: CATSDTTSGRSDEQFF

v_gene: TRBV5-1
j_gene: TRBJ2-6
CDR3aa: CASSLGPVEVQGSGANVLTF

v_gene: TRBV29-1
j_gene: TRBJ2-5
CDR3aa: CSVGGLTQETQYF

v_gene: TRBV4-1
j_gene: TRBJ2-1
CDR3aa: CASSQESSGQGANEQFF

v_gene: TRBV29-1
j_gene: TRBJ2-3
CDR3aa: CSVDEDRTTDTQYF

v_gene: TRBV27
j_gene: TRBJ2-3
CDR3aa: CASRRQGARDTQYF

v_gene: TRBV7-2
j_gene: TRBJ2-3
CDR3aa: CASRNGPGAVTDTQYF

v_gene: TRBV28
j_gene: TRBJ1-5
CDR3aa: CASRGPNQPQHF

v_gene: TRBV5-1
j_gene: TRBJ1-1
CDR3aa: CASSPLGRNTEAFF

v_gene: TRBV20-1
j_gene: TRBJ2-5
CDR3aa: CRGQGLETQYF

v_gene: TRBV11-3
j_gene: TRBJ1-1
CDR3aa: CASSLGQGLSEAFF

v_gene: TRBV9
j_gene: TRBJ1-5
CDR3aa: CASSSTGGVQPQHF

v_gene: TRBV21-1
j_gene: TRBJ1-5
CDR3aa: CASSKQGRENQPQHF

v_gene: TRBV3-1/TRBV3-2
j_gene: TRBJ2-6
CDR3aa: CASSPRVAGLASGANVLTF

v_gene: TRBV6-5
j_gene: TRBJ1-6
CDR3aa: CASNDRVSPLHF

v_gene: TRBV7-8
j_gene: TRBJ1-2
CDR3aa: CASSLDQTLNYGYTF

v_gene: TRBV24-1
j_gene: TRBJ1-5
CDR3aa: CATSDSMKGDQPQHF

v_gene: TRBV2
j_gene: TRBJ1-3
CDR3aa: CASSDREPGNTIYF

v_gene: TRBV3-1/TRBV3-2
j_gene: TRBJ2-3
CDR3aa: CASSPGGAETDTQYF

v_gene: TRBV5-8
j_gene: TRBJ1-6
CDR3aa: CASSLGGAWGRNSPLHF

v_gene: TRBV3-1/TRBV3-2
j_gene: TRBJ2-2
CDR3aa: CASSQAKTGGGTGELFF

v_gene: TRBV18
j_gene: TRBJ1-2
CDR3aa: CASSPQLGVGGYTF